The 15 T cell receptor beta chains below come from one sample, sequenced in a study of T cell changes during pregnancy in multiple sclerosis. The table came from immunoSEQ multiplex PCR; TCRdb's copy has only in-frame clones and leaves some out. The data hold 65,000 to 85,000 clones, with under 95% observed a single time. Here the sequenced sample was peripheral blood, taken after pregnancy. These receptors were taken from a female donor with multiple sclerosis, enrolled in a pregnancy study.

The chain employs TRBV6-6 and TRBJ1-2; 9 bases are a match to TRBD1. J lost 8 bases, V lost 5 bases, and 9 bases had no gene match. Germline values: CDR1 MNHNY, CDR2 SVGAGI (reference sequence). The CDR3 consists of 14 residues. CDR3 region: CASSATGGAGGYTF. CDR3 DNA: TGTGCCAGCAGTGCCACAGGGGGCGCGGGCGGCTACACCTTC.

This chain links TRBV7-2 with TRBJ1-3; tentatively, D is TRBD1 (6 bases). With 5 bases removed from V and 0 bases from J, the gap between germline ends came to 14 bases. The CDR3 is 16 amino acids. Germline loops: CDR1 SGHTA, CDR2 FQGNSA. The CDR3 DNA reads TGTGCCAGCAGCCCCCAACCGACAGGCTCTGGAAACACCATATATTTT. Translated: CASSPQPTGSGNTIYF.

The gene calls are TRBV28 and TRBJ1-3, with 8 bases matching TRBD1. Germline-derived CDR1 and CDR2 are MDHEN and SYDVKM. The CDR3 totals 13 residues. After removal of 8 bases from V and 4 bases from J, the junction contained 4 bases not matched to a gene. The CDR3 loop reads CASETGEGNTIYF. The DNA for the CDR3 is TGTGCCAGCGAGACAGGGGAAGGAAACACCATATATTTT.

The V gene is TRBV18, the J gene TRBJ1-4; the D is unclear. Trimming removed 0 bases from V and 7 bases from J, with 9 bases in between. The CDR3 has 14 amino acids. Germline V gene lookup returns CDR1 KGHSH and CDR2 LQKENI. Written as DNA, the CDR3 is TGTGCCAGCTCACCACCCGGGAGAGGTGAAAAACTGTTTTTT. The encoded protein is CASSPPGRGEKLFF.

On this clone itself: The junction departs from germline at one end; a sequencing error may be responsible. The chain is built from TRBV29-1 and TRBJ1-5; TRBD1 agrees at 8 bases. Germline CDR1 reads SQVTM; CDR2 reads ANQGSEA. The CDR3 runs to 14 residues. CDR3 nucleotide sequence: TGCAGCACCAGTAATGGACAGGGAAGTCAGTCCCAGCATTTT. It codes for CSTSNGQGSQSQHF.

The CDR3 DNA reads as TGTGCCAGCAGCCGGGACAGGGAAAACGAGCAGTACTTC. Protein sequence: CASSRDRENEQYF. J is TRBJ2-7 and V is TRBV2; 9 positions match TRBD1. Germline loops: CDR1 SNHLY, CDR2 FYNNEI. This CDR3 is built from 13 residues. The V gene end was trimmed by 6 bases and the J gene end by 5 bases; junction bases not matched to a gene: 5.

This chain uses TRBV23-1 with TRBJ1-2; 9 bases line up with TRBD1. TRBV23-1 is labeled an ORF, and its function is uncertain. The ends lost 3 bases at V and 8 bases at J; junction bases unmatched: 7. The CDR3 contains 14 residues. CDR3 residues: CASSHPRDRDGYTF. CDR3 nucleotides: TGCGCCAGCAGTCATCCCCGGGACAGGGACGGCTACACCTTC.

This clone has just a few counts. The CDR3 spells CASSLARNTEAFF. CDR3 coding DNA: TGTGCCAGCAGCTTAGCTCGGAACACTGAAGCTTTCTTT. V usage is TRBV7-9 and J usage is TRBJ1-1, with D unclear. Deletions cut 0 bases from V and 1 base from J, with 3 bases between. The CDR3 contains 13 residues. Germline CDR1 is SEHNR and CDR2 is FQNEAQ (reference sequence).

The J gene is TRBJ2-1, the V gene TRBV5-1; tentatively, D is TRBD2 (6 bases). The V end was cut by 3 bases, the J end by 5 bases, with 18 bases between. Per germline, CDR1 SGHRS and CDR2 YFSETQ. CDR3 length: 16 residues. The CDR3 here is CASSSRSGGQHNEQFF. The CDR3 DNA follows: TGCGCCAGCAGCTCCCGGAGCGGAGGGCAGCACAATGAGCAGTTCTTC.

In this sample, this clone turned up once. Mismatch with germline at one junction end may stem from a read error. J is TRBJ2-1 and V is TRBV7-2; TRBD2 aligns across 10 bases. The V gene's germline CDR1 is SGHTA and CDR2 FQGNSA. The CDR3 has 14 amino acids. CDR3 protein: CASSLVYPSGGSVF. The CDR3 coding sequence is TGTGCCAGCAGCTTAGTATATCCTAGCGGGGGCTCGGTCTTC. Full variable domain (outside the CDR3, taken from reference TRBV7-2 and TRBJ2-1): GAGVSQSPSNKVTEKGKDVELRCDPISGHTALYWYRQSLGQGLEFLIYFQGNSAPDKSGLPSDRFSAERTGGSVSTLTIQRTQQEDSAVYLCASSLVYPSGGSVFGPGTRLTVL.

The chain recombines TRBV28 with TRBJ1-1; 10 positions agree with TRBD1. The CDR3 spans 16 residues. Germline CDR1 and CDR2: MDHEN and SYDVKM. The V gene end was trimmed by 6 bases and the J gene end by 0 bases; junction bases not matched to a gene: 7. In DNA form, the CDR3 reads TGTGCCAGCAGCCGGGGACAGGGGCTTATGAACACTGAAGCTTTCTTT. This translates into CASSRGQGLMNTEAFF.

The CDR3 bases are TGTGCCAGCTCACCCCCCATCCGGGGAGGGTCCCAGTACTTC. Encoded protein: CASSPPIRGGSQYF. This chain links TRBV18 with TRBJ2-5; 7 bases agree with TRBD2. There are 14 residues in the CDR3. Germline CDR1 is KGHSH and CDR2 is LQKENI. V gave up 3 bases and J gave up 9 bases; unmatched junction bases: 10.

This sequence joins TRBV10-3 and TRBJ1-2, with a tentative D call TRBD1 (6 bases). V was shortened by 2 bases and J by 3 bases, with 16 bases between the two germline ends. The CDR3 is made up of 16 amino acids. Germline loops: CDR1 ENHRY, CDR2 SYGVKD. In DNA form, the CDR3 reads TGTGCCATCAGTGAGACAAGAGGGGGAGCGCACTATGGCTACACCTTC. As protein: CAISETRGGAHYGYTF.

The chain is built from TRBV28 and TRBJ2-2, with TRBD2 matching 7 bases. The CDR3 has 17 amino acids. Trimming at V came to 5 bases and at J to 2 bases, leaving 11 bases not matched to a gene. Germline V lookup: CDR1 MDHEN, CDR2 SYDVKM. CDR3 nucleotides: TGTGCCAGCAGTCCATCCCCAGGGAGGGATAACACCGGGGAGCTGTTTTTT. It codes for CASSPSPGRDNTGELFF.

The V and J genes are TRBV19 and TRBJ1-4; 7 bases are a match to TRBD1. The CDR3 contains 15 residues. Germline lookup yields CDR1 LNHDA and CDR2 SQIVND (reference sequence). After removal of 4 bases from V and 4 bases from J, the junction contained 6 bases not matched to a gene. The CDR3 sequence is CASSTGQVLNEKLFF. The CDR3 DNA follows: TGTGCCAGTAGTACAGGACAGGTCCTTAATGAAAAACTGTTTTTT.